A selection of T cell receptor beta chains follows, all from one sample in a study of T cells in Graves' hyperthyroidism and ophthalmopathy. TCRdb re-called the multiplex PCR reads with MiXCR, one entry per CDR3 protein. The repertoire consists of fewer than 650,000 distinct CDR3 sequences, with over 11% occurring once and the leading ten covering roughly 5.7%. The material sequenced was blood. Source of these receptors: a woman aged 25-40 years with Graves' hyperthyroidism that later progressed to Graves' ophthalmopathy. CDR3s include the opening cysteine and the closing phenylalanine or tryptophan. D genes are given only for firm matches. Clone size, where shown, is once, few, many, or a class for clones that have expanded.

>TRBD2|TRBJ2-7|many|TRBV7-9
TGTGCCAGCAGCTCGACTAGCGGGAGCCACGAGCAGTACTTC
CASSSTSGSHEQYF
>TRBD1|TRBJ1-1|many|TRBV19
TGTGCCAGTGAAACAGGGGCGAACACTGAAGCTTTCTTT
CASETGANTEAFF
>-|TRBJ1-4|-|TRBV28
TGTGCCAGCAGACCCCCGACCGGGAAACTGTTTTTT
CASRPPTGKLFF
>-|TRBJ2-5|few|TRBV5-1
TGCGCCAGCAGCTTGGAGTTCTTGGAGACCCAGTACTTC
CASSLEFLETQYF
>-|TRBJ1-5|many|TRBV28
TGTGCCAGCATGGTGGGGGATCAGCCCCAGCATTTT
CASMVGDQPQHF
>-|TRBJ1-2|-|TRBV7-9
TGTGCCAGCAGCTCCGACGTTTTTTCTGGCTACACCTTC
CASSSDVFSGYTF
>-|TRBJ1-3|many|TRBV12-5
TGTGCTAGTGGTTTCCTCTCTGGAAACACCATATATTTT
CASGFLSGNTIYF
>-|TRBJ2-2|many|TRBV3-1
TGTGCCAGCAGCCGCAGGGAAACCGGGGAGCTGTTTTTT
CASSRRETGELFF
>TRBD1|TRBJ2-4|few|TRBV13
TGTGCCAGCAGCTGGAAAGACAGGGGATCGCCGTCGGCCAAAAACATTCAGTACTTC
CASSWKDRGSPSAKNIQYF
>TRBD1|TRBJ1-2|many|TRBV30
TGTGCCTGGAGGGGACAGGCTGTCTATGGCTACACCTTC
CAWRGQAVYGYTF
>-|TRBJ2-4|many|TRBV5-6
TGTGCCAGCAGCTTGATCGCGGTCCAAAACATTCAGTACTTC
CASSLIAVQNIQYF
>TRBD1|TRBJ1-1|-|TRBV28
TGTGCCAGCACCCAAAGTGCAGGGGGTTACACTGAAGCTTTCTTT
CASTQSAGGYTEAFF
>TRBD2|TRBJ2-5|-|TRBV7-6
TGTGCCAGCAGCTTAGCGGAAGGACTAGCGGGAGGGTACCAAGAGACCCAGTACTTC
CASSLAEGLAGGYQETQYF
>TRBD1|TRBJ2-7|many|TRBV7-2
TGTGCCAGCAGTCTTCCAGGGGGCGCAAGGCGTTACGAGCAGTACTTC
CASSLPGGARRYEQYF
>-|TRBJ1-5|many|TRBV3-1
TGTGCCAGCAGCCAAGACGCGGGGACCAATCAGCCCCAGCATTTT
CASSQDAGTNQPQHF
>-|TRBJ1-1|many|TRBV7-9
TGTGCCAGCAGCTTAGCGGCCTGGAACACTGAAGCTTTCTTT
CASSLAAWNTEAFF
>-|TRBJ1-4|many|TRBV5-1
TGCGCCAGCAGCTCGGACAGTACACGCGAAAAACTGTTTTTT
CASSSDSTREKLFF
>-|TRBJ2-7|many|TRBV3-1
TGTGCCAGCAGCATCCTGGAAGAGCAGTACTTC
CASSILEEQYF
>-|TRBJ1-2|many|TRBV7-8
TGTGCCAGCAGTCTCACCCGGTCGGCTAACTATGGCTACACCTTC
CASSLTRSANYGYTF
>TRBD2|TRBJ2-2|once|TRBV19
TGTGCCAGTAGTACCGGGGGACTAGCGGACACCGGGGAGCTGTTTTTT
CASSTGGLADTGELFF
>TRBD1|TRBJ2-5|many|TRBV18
TGTGCCAGCTCACCACGAGGGGGCGCTGACTGGTATCAAGAGACCCAGTACTTC
CASSPRGGADWYQETQYF
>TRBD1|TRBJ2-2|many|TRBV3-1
TGTGCCAGCAGCCTCCGACAGGGAAGTACCGGGGAGCTGTTTTTT
CASSLRQGSTGELFF
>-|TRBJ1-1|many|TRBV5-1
TGCGCCAGCAGCTTGACGTGGATCACTGAAGCTTTCTTT
CASSLTWITEAFF
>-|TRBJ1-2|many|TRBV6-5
TGTGCCAGCAGTTACTGGGTAGGGGCCCGAGTCTATGGCTACACCTTC
CASSYWVGARVYGYTF
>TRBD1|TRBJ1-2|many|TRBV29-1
TGCAGCGCCCGGGGACAGGGCAGGAACTATGGCTACACCTTC
CSARGQGRNYGYTF
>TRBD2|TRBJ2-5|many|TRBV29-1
TGCAGCGTTGAAGGTCTAGCGGGAGAGTGGGAGAAAGAGACCCAGTACTTC
CSVEGLAGEWEKETQYF
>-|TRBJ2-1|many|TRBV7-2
TGTGCCAGCAGCTTAGCGGGAGGACTGGCAGGCGAGCAGTTCTTC
CASSLAGGLAGEQFF
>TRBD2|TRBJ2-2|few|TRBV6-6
TGTGCCAGCAGTTACTCGGGTAGCGGGAGTCGGGTCACCGGGGAGCTGTTTTTT
CASSYSGSGSRVTGELFF